Listed here is a single T cell receptor (beta chain). Its specificity is not known. Germline V CDR1 and CDR2: MDHEN, SYDVKM. The CDR3 spans 15 residues. Trimming took 4 bases from V and 6 from J; bases not matched to a gene: 10. Vbeta (60) and Jbeta (13) primers were used in the PCR. TCRdb's table, derived via immunoSEQ multiplex PCR, lists solely in-frame clones and lacks some. The data show fewer than 200,000 clones, less than 80% seen once. This entry is derived from a study of cytomegalovirus exposure and HLA in healthy donors. Study-level results: Most observed TCR sequences were rare, whereas some public TCRs were detected in many donors. According to an earlier analysis, most TCR beta V segments yielded productive rearrangements about 87% or about 30% of the time.

This chain uses TRBV28 with TRBJ2-7; 9 bases are a match to TRBD1. Sequencing used PBMCs. This receptor was identified in a woman in her 40s in good health and CMV-seronegative. In nucleotides, the CDR3 is TGTGCCAGCAGTTCCACCGGGACAGGGCTCGGCGAGCAGTACTTC. Amino acid sequence: CASSSTGTGLGEQYF.